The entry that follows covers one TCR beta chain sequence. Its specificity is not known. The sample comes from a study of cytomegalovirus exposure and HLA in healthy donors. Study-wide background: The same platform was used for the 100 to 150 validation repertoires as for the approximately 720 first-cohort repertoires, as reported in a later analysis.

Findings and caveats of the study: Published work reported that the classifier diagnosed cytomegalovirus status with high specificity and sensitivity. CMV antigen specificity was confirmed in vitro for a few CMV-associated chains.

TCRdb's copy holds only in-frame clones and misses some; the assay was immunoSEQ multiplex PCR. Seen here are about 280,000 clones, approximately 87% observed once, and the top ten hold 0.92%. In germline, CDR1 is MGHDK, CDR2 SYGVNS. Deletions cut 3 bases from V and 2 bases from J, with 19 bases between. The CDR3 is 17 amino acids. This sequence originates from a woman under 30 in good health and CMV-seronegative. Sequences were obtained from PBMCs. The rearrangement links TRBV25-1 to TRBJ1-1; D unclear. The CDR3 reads CASSDVVGAVDNTEAFF. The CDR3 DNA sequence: TGTGCCAGCAGTGATGTAGTAGGCGCGGTGGATAACACTGAAGCTTTCTTT.